What follows describes a single TCR beta chain. Its antigen is unknown. The record originates from a study of cytomegalovirus exposure and HLA in healthy donors. The study's findings and limits: In a later analysis, HLA-C alleles had the fewest associated TCRs, DRB1 alleles the most. Most TCR beta V segments were productive about 90% or about 30% of the time in an earlier analysis. Several of the most significant clusters were apparently associated with common viral pathogens in a later analysis.

The CDR3 has 14 amino acids. The junction had 6 bases not matched to a gene; V was cut back by 6 bases and J by 4 bases. Looked up from germline, CDR1 is MGHRA and CDR2 is YSYEKL. PCR used 60 Vbeta primers and 13 Jbeta primers. TCRdb's table, derived via immunoSEQ multiplex PCR, lists solely in-frame clones and lacks some. The sample records about 150,000 clones, about 72% being singletons. V is TRBV4-1 and J is TRBJ1-2; TRBD1 matches 9 bases. Sequenced: PBMCs. This sequence was found in a man between 60 and 75 years old in good health and CMV-seronegative. The CDR3: CASRHRGPFYGYTF. CDR3 coding DNA: TGCGCCAGCAGACACAGGGGGCCTTTCTATGGCTACACCTTC.